This T cell receptor (beta chain) was observed in a study of neurological immune-mediated disorders (dated 2019 in TCRdb). As for the study more broadly: Among the roughly 34 multiple sclerosis patients, approximately 30 had relapsing-remitting MS and 3 had secondary progressive MS. The study compared peripheral blood TCR-beta repertoires of HTLV-I-associated myelopathy (HAM/TSP) patients, multiple sclerosis patients and healthy controls using UMI-based sequencing. The 90 to 120 TCR-beta libraries covered PBMC samples along with longitudinal samples, technical triplicates, and paired sorted CD4+ and CD8+ T-cell subsets. The cohort included around 70 subjects: approximately 14 with HAM/TSP, about 35 with multiple sclerosis, and 20 or so healthy controls. Findings and caveats that apply to the study as a whole: The highest TCR clonal expansion was observed in HAM/TSP patients, whereas the lowest was observed in MS patients, even when compared with healthy controls. The MS cluster showed no association with clinical or MRI features, and the authors stated that larger cohorts are needed. No identical CDR3 amino acid sequences were found to be shared among expanded clones across subjects, suggesting that TCR-beta repertoires were private in all groups. In a phylogenetic analysis, the repertoires of 18 out of 34 MS patients fell into a single cluster of related CDR3 sequences, pointing to a possible signature at the repertoire level.

For unsorted PBMC libraries, 2 million PBMCs were used after storage in RNAlater at -80 degrees C until RNA extraction. The multiple sclerosis patients were enrolled in a US clinical protocol that used magnetic resonance imaging to evaluate disease progression. Peripheral blood underwent Ficoll-Hypaque density gradient centrifugation to isolate PBMCs, which were then cryopreserved in liquid nitrogen. This clonotype appeared a few times. Its antigen is unknown. Base qualities are missing; no much larger clone stands one base away. Measured from the cysteine to the phenylalanine, the CDR3 is 15 residues long. The sequence is cut down to CDR3 DNA, 45 bases in frame from base 1. Based on the germline V gene, the CDR1 and CDR2 sequences are MNHEY and SVGAGI. V and J lose 6 bases and 2 bases, and a span of 14 bases separates them. To synthesize cDNA, template-switch 5'RACE was performed with a primer carrying a 10-nucleotide random unique molecular identifier so that each TCR transcript was tagged. Each sequencing run produced over 160 million TCR-beta sequences covering 15-18 subjects. The RNeasy kit was used for extraction of total RNA. The KAPA Real-time Library Amplification kit was used to amplify TCR-beta VDJ regions with primers for the TCR constant region and the 5'RACE anchor. A first PCR added sample indexes and Illumina adaptors, after which a second PCR increased the library yield. After Ampure bead purification, the roughly 650 bp TCR product was size-selected on a 2% E-gel SizeSelection system. Library quality was checked on a Bioanalyzer, concentration was measured with Qubit, and libraries were quantified with the Kapa Library Quantification kit before pooling. An Illumina HiSeq 2500 was used to sequence the libraries paired-end at 2 x 150 bp. To increase sequence diversity, 25-30% phiX was spiked into each library pool. In the source study's methods: The UMI-based MiGEC pipeline processed quality-filtered reads and removed over 80% of raw TCR sequences during error correction. VDJ genes were aligned to IMGT germline references, and each clonotype was defined by a unique CDR3 amino acid sequence together with V-J genes. Clonal expansion, Shannon diversity and CDR3 relatedness (CalcPairwiseDistances, ClusterSamples) were evaluated with VDJtools, and phylogenetic trees were built with CLCbio workbench. Using coefficient-of-variation modelling across technical triplicates, the study counted a clone as expanded if it had at least 8 unique UMIs. TCRdb applied fastp at Q25 and MiXCR to the public reads, then kept only in-frame beta chains. Every CDR3 protein is listed once, alongside the most common genes and DNA of its rows. TCRdb assigned the V and J calls; the authors' analysis was not used. The sample has 45,000 to 65,000 distinct CDR3 sequences on record, 3% to 4% of them singletons. The ten largest clones capture around 5.6% of the sample.

The origin of this receptor is a man aged 35-49 years with multiple sclerosis. Sequencing was performed on PBMCs. Recombination linked TRBV6-5 to TRBJ1-5; the D segment cannot be called with confidence. This receptor has the CDR3 CASRKRRDGNQPQHF. The nucleotide sequence is TGTGCCAGCAGGAAAAGGAGGGATGGCAATCAGCCCCAGCATTTT.